This T cell receptor (beta chain) was sequenced during a study of T-cell reconstitution after alpha-beta-depleted transplantation in children. Study-level results: Surviving recipient cells, namely T cells and thymic progenitors, were the source of high day-60 TCRbeta diversity in some patients. It was reported that alpha-beta T cells came from several hundred expanded graft clones (about two months after transplant). Counts and diversity of T cells one year after transplant came mostly from newly produced T cells.

Researchers prepared the TCRbeta library using unique molecular identifiers, the study reports. One entry per CDR3 protein results from TCRdb running MiXCR on the PCR reads. The sample includes 250,000 to 400,000 distinct CDR3 sequences, around 20% of them seen just once. The germline V gene encodes CDR1 SQVTM and CDR2 ANQGSEA. Trimming took off 4 bases at V and 9 bases at J, with 17 bases between the two ends. This CDR3 comprises 13 residues. A word on this clonotype: Antigen unknown.

This TCR was recovered from a male patient younger than 18 who had a stem cell transplant for acute lymphoblastic leukemia, so the T cells may come from the graft donor. The chain employs TRBV29-1 and TRBJ2-3, with D tentatively TRBD2 (6 bases). Sequenced here: PBMCs, mostly from graft donor cells, sampled 180 days after TCRalphabeta/CD19-depleted stem cell transplant. In DNA form, the CDR3 reads TGCAGCGTTGGCCGACTAGGAGTTCGGACGCAGTATTTT. This encodes CSVGRLGVRTQYF.